The T cell receptor (beta chain) under discussion was sequenced for a study of blood T cell repertoires in COVID-19. Study overall: Specimens from acute and convalescent COVID-19 originated in the United States, Italy and Spain. PBMCs, B-cell-depleted T cells, or T cells were the source of the cDNA or gDNA that made up the material.

Methods used by the authors: Counts of nucleated cells, estimated from reference gene primer amplification, were obtained. Measured with immunoSEQ multiplex PCR; TCRdb has only the in-frame clones, and not every one. V, J and clone size derive from that table, while D and trimming were established from the DNA sequence. The table shows roughly 69,000 clones, with roughly 80% occurring only once. This CDR3 is 16 amino acids long. V was clipped by 2 bases and J by 3 bases; unmatched bases: 6. Germline V gives CDR1 SGHTA, CDR2 FQGNSA. Sequencing was done on a sample of peripheral blood. The clonotype originates from a woman between 50 and 59 years old with acute or convalescent COVID-19. This chain connects TRBV7-2 to TRBJ2-7; 11 positions match TRBD2. The CDR3 is CASSLSASGGFYEQYF. DNA for the CDR3: TGTGCCAGCAGCTTATCGGCTAGCGGGGGGTTCTACGAGCAGTACTTC.